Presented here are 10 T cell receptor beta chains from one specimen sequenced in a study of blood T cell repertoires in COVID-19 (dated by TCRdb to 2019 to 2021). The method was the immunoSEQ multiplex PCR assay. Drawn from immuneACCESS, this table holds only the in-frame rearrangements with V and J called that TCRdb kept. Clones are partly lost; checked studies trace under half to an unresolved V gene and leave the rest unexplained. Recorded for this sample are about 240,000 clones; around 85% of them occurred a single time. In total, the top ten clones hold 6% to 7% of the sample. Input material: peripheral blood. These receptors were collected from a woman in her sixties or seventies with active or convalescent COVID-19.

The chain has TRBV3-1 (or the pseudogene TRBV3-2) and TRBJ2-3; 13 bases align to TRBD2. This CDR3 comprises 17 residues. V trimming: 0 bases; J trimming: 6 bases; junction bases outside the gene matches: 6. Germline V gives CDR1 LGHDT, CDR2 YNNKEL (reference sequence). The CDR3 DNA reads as TGTGCCAGCAGCCAAGAACTAGCGGGAGGGCCGGGGGATACGCAGTATTTT. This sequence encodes CASSQELAGGPGDTQYF.

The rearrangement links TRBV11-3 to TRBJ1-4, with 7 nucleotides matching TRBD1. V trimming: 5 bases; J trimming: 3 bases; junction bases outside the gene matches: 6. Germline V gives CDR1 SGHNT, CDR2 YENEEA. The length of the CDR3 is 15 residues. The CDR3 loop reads CASSRQGLANEKLFF. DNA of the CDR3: TGTGCCAGCAGCAGACAGGGTTTGGCTAATGAAAAACTGTTTTTT.

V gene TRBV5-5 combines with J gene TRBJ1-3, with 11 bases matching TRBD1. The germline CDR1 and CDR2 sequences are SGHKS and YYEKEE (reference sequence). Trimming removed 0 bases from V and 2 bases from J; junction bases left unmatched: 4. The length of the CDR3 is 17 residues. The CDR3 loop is CASSLGTGGIAGNTIYF. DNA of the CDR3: TGTGCCAGCAGCTTGGGGACAGGGGGCATAGCTGGAAACACCATATATTTT.

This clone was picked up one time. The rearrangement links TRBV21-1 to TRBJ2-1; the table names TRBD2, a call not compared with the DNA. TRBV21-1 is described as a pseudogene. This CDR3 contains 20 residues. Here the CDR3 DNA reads TGTGCCAGCAGCAAAAAAATTAGCGGGAGGGCCCCTAGCTCCTACAATGAGCAGTTCTTC. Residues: CASSKKISGRAPSSYNEQFF.

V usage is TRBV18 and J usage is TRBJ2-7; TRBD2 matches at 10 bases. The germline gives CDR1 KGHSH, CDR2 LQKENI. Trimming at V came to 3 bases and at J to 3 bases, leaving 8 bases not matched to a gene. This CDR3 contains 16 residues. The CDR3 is CASSPSSSGSGYEQYF. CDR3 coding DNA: TGTGCCAGCTCACCCTCGTCTAGCGGGAGTGGCTACGAGCAGTACTTC.

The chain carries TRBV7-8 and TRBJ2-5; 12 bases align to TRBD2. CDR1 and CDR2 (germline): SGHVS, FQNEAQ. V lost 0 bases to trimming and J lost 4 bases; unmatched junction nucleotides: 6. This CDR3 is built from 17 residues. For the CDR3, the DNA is TGTGCCAGCAGCTTAGCGTCTAGCGGGAGGGCCGGAGAGACCCAGTACTTC. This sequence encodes CASSLASSGRAGETQYF.

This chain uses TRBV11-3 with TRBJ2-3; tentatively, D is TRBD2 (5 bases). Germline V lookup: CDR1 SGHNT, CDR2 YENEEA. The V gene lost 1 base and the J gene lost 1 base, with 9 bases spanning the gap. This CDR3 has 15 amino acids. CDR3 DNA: TGTGCCAGCAGCTTAGGTCCAGCGGGCACAGATACGCAGTATTTT. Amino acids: CASSLGPAGTDTQYF.

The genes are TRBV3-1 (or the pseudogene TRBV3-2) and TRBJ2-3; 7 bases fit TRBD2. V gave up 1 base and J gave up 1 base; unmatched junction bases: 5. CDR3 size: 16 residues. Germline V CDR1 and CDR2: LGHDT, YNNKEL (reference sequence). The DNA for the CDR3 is TGTGCCAGCAGCCAAGTGGGGGGGAAGGGCACAGATACGCAGTATTTT. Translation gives CASSQVGGKGTDTQYF.

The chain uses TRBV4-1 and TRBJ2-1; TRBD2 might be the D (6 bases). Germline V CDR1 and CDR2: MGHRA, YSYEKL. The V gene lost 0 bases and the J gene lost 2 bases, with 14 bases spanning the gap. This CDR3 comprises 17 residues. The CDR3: CASSQEEVWGAYNEQFF. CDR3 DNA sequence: TGCGCCAGCAGCCAAGAGGAGGTTTGGGGGGCCTACAATGAGCAGTTCTTC.

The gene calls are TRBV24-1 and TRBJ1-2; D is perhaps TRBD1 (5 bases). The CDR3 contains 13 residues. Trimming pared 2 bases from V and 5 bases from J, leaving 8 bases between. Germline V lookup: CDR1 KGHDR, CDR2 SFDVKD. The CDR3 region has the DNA TGTGCCACCAGTGATTCAGGGATTTATGGCTACACCTTC. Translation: CATSDSGIYGYTF.